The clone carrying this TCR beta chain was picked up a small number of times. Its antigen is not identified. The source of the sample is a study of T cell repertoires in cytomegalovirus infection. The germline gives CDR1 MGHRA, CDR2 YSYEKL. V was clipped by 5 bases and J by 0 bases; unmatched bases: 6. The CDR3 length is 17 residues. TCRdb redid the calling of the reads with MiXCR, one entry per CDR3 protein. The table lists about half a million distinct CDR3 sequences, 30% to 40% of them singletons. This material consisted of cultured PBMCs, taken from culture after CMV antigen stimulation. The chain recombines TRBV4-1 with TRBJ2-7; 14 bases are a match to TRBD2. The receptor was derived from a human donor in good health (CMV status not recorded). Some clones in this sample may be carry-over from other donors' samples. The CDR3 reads CASSRLAGGSPSYEQYF. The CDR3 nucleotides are TGCGCCAGCAGCAGACTAGCGGGAGGGTCCCCCTCCTACGAGCAGTACTTC.